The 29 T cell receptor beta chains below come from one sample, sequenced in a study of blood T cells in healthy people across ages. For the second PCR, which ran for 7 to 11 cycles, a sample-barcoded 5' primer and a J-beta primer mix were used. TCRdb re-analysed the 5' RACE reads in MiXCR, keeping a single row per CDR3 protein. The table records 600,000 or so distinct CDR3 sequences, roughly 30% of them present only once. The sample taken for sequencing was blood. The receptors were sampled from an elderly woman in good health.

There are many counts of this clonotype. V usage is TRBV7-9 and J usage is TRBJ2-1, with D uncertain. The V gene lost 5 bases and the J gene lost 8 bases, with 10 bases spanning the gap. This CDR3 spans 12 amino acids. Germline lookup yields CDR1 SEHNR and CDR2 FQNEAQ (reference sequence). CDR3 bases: TGTGCCAGCAGCCCCCAATCGGATGAGCAGTTCTTC. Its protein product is CASSPQSDEQFF.

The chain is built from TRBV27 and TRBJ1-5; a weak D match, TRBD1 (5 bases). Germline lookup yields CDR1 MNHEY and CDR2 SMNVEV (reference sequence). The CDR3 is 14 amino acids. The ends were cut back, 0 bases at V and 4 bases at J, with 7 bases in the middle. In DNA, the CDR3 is TGTGCCAGCAGTTTATCGTGGGGGAATCAGCCCCAGCATTTT. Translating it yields CASSLSWGNQPQHF.

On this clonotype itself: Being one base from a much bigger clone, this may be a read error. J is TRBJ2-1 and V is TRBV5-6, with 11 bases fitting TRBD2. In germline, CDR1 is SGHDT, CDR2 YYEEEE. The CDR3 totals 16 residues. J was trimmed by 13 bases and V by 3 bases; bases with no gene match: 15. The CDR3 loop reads CASSWGLTSGGNIQFF. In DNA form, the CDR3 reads TGTGCCAGCAGCTGGGGGTTAACTAGCGGGGGAAACATTCAGTTCTTC.

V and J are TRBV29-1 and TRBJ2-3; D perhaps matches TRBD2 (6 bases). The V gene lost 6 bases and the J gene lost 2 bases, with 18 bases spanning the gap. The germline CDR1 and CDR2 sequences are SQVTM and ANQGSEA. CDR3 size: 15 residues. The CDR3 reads CSVAGRRGLTDTQYF. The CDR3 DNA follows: TGCAGCGTCGCGGGTCGGAGGGGCCTCACAGATACGCAGTATTTT.

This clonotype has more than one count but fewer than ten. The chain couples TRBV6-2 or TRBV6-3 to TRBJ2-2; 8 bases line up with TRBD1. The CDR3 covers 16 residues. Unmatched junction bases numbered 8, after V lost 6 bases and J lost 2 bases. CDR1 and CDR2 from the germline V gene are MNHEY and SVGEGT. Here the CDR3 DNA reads TGTGCCAGCAGCCCTGACAGGGGACGAAACACCGGGGAGCTGTTTTTT. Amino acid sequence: CASSPDRGRNTGELFF.

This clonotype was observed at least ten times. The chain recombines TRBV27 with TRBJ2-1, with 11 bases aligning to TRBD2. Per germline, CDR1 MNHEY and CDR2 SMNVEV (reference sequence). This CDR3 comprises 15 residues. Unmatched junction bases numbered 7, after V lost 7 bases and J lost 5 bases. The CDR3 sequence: CASKASSGGHNEQFF. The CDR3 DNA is TGTGCCAGCAAAGCCTCTAGCGGGGGGCACAATGAGCAGTTCTTC.

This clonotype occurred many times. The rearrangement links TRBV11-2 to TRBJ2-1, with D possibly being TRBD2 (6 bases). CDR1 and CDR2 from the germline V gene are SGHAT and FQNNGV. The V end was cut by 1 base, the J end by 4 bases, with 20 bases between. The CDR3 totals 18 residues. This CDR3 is CASSLVGWASDGYNEQFF. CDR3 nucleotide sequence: TGTGCCAGCAGCTTAGTAGGGTGGGCTAGCGATGGGTACAATGAGCAGTTCTTC.

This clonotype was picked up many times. Here the CDR3 DNA reads TGTGCCAGCAGCCGGCTCCCCTTAGCGCGGGAAGGCCCAGATACGCAGTATTTT. Encoded protein: CASSRLPLAREGPDTQYF. The chain has TRBV7-2 and TRBJ2-3, with a tentative D call TRBD2 (6 bases). The V end lost 5 bases, the J end lost 4 bases, and 25 bases lay between the germline ends. The CDR3 has 18 residues. Germline CDR1 and CDR2: SGHTA and FQGNSA.

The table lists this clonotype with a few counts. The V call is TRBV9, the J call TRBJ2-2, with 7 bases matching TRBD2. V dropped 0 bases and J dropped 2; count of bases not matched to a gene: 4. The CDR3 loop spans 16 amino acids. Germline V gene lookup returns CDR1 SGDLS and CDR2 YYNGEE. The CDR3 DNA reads TGTGCCAGCAGCGTAGATCCAGCGGGAAACACCGGGGAGCTGTTTTTT. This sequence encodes CASSVDPAGNTGELFF.

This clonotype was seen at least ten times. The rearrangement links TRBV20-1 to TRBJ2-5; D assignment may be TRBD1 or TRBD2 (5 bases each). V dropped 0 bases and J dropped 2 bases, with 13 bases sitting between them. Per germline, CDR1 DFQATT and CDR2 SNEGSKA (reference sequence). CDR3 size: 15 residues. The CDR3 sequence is CSARDGGRSQETQYF. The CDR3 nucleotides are TGCAGTGCTAGAGATGGGGGACGAAGTCAAGAGACCCAGTACTTC.

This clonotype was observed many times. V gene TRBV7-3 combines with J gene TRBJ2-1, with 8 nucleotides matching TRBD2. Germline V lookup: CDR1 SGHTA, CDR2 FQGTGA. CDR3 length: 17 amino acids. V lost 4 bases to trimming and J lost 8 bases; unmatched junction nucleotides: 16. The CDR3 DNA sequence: TGTGCCAGCAGCTCAGGGCGGGGGACTAGTAATAGGCATGAGCAGTTCTTC. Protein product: CASSSGRGTSNRHEQFF.

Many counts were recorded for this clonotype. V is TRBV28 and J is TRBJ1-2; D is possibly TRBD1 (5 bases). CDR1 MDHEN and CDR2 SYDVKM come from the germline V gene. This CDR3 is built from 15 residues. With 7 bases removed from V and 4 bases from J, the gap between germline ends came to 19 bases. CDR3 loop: CASTRDLGVSYGYTF. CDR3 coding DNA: TGTGCCAGCACTAGGGATCTGGGGGTGAGCTATGGCTACACCTTC.

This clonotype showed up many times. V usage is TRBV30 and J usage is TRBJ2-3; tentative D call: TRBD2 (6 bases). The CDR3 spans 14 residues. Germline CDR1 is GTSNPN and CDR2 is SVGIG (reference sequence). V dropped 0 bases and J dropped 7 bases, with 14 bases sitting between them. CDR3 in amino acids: CAWSVGGRRNTQYF. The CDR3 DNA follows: TGTGCCTGGAGTGTTGGTGGGAGGAGGAATACGCAGTATTTT.

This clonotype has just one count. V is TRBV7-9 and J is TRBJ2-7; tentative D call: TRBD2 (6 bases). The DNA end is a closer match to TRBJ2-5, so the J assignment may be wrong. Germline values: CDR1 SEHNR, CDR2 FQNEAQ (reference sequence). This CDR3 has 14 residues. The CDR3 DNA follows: TGTGCCAGCAGCCGGCCTAGCGAGGTAGAGACCCAGTACTTC. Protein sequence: CASSRPSEVETQYF.

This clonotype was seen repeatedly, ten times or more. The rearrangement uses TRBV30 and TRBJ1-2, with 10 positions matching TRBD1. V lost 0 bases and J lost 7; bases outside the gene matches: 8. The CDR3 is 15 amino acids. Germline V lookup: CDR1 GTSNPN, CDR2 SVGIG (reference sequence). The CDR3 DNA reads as TGTGCCTGGAGTGTACGGACAGGGGGTTTAGGTGGCTACACCTTC. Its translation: CAWSVRTGGLGGYTF.

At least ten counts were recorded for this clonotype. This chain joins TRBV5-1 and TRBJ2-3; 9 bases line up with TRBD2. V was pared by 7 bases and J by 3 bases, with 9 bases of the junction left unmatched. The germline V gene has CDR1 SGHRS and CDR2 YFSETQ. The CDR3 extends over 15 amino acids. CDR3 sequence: CASGGGDWMTDTQYF. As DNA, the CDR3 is TGCGCCAGCGGCGGGGGGGACTGGATGACAGATACGCAGTATTTT.

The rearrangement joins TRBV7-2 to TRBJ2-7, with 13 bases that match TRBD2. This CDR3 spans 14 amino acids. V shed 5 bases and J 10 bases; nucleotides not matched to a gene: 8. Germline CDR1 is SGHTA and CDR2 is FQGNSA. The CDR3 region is CASSLWTSGSAQYF. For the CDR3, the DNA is TGTGCCAGCAGCCTCTGGACTAGCGGGAGCGCACAGTACTTC. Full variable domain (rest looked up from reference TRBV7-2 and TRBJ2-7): GAGVSQSPSNKVTEKGKDVELRCDPISGHTALYWYRQSLGQGLEFLIYFQGNSAPDKSGLPSDRFSAERTGGSVSTLTIQRTQQEDSAVYLCASSLWTSGSAQYFGPGTRLTVT.

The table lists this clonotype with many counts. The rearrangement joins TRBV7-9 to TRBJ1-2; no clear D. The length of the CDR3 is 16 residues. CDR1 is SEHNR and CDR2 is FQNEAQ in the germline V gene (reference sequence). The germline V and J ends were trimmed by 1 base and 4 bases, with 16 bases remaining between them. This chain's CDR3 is CASSLGTRSSAYGYTF. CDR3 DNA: TGTGCCAGCAGCTTAGGAACCCGCTCGAGCGCCTATGGCTACACCTTC.

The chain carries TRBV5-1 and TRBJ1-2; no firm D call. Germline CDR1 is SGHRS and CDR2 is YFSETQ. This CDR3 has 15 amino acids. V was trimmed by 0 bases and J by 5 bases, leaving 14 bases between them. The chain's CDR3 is CASSLGNTLDYGYTF. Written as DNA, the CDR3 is TGCGCCAGCAGCTTGGGGAACACCCTCGATTATGGCTACACCTTC.

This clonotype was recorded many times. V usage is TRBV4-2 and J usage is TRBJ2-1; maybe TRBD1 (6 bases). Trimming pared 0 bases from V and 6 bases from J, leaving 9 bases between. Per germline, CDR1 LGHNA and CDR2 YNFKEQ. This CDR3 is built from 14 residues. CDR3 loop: CASSQDLGGNEQFF. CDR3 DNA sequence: TGTGCCAGCAGCCAAGATCTAGGGGGCAATGAGCAGTTCTTC.

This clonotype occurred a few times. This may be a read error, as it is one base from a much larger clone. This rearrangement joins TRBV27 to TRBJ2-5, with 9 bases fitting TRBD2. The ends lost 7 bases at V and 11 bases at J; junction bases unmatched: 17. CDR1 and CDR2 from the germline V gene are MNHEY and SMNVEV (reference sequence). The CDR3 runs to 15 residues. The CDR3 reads CASKRAGGPGNEQYF. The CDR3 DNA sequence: TGTGCCAGCAAGAGGGCGGGGGGGCCTGGCAATGAGCAGTACTTC.

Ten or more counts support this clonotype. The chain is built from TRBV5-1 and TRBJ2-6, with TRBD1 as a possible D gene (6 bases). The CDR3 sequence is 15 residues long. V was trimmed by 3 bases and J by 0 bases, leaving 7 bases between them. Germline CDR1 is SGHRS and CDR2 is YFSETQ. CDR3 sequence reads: CASSWTVSGANVLTF. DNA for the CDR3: TGCGCCAGCAGCTGGACAGTCTCTGGGGCCAACGTCCTGACTTTC.

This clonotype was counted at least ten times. The CDR3 coding sequence is TGTGCCTGGACGGGACAGTCTGGTTCACCCCTCCACTTT. This translates into CAWTGQSGSPLHF. The gene calls are TRBV30 and TRBJ1-6; 7 bases are shared with TRBD1. After removal of 4 bases from V and 9 bases from J, the junction contained 6 bases not matched to a gene. Per germline, CDR1 GTSNPN and CDR2 SVGIG (reference sequence). CDR3 length: 13 amino acids.

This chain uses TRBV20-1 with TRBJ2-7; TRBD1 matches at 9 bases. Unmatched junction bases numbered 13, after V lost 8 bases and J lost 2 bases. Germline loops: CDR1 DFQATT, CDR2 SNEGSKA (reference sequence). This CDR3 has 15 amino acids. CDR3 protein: CSPSSGTGQPYEQYF. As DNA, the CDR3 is TGCAGTCCTTCCTCCGGGACAGGGCAACCCTACGAGCAGTACTTC.

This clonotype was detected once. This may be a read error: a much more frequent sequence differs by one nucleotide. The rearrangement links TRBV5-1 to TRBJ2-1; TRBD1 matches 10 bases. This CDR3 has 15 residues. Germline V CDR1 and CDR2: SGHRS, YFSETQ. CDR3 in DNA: TGCGCCGGCAGCCTCCGGGACAGGGGATCTGGTGAGCAGTTCTTC. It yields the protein CAGSLRDRGSGEQFF.

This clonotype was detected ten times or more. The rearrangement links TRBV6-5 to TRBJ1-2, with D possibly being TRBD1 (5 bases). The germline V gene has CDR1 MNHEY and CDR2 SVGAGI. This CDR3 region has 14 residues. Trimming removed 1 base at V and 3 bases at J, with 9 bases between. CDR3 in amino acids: CASSYFGGDYGYTF. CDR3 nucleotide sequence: TGTGCCAGCAGTTACTTTGGGGGGGACTATGGCTACACCTTC.

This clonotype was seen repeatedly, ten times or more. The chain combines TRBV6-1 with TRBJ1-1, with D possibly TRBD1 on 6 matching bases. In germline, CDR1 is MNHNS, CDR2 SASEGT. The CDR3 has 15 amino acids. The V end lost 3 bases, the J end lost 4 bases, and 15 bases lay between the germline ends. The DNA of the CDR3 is TGTGCCAGCAGTGAGCCGGGACAAGGTCGCACTGAAGCTTTCTTT. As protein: CASSEPGQGRTEAFF.

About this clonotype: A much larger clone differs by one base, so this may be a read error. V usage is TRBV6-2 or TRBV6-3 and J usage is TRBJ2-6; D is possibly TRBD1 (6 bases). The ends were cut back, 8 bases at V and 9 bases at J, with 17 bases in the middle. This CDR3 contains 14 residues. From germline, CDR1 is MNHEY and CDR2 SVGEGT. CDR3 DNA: TGTGCCAGCTGTGGACAGAAGGATGGCAACGTCCTGACTTTC. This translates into CASCGQKDGNVLTF.

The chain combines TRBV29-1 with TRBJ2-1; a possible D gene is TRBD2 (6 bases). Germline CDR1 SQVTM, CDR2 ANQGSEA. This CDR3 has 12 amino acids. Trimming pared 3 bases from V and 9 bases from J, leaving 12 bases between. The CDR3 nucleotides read TGCAGCGTTGAGGAGGGTTTAACTGAGCAGTTCTTC. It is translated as CSVEEGLTEQFF.